This T cell receptor (beta chain) was obtained from a study of blood T cell repertoires in COVID-19. CDR1 and CDR2 from the germline V gene are GTSNPN and SVGIG (reference sequence). V lost 5 bases to trimming and J lost 4 bases, with 12 bases between them. The CDR3 loop spans 12 amino acids. Per the original methods: Amplifying reference gene primers gave estimates of nucleated cell counts. Assay used: immunoSEQ multiplex PCR; TCRdb lists only in-frame clones, some missing. D and trimming come from the DNA, and the V and J calls and clone size come from that table. This sample has about 140,000 clones; about 89% occur once, and the top ten carry about 11%.

The V gene is TRBV30, the J gene TRBJ2-7, with TRBD2 as a possible D gene (6 bases). This TCR came from a man aged 60 to 69 who had recovered from COVID-19. The sequenced material came from PBMCs or T cells enriched from blood (not recorded which). The CDR3: CAWGGGPYEQYF. The CDR3 DNA sequence: TGTGCCTGGGGGGGAGGACCTTACGAGCAGTACTTC. Filled out from reference TRBV30 and TRBJ2-7, the complete variable domain reads SQTIHQWPATLVQPVGSPLSLECTVEGTSNPNLYWYRQAAGRGLQLLFYSVGIGQISSEVPQNLSASRPQDRQFILSSKKLLLSDSGFYLCAWGGGPYEQYFGPGTRLTVT.